Following are 14 T cell receptor beta chains from one sample sequenced in a study of cytomegalovirus exposure and HLA in healthy donors. The data were produced by immunoSEQ multiplex PCR, yet TCRdb's version contains in-frame clones alone and is incomplete. Of about 340,000 clones listed, roughly 88% were seen once; the top ten hold around 0.84%. Sequencing was done on a sample of PBMCs. These receptors were obtained from a young woman in good health and CMV-seronegative.

This chain joins TRBV6-5 and TRBJ1-1; a weak D match, TRBD1 (6 bases). Germline V gene sequence: CDR1 MNHEY, CDR2 SVGAGI. The CDR3 spans 14 residues. The V and J ends lost 7 bases and 3 bases respectively, with 15 bases between them. The CDR3 loop is CASIPRTAHTEAFF. CDR3 bases: TGTGCCAGCATCCCCAGGACAGCCCACACTGAAGCTTTCTTT.

The gene calls are TRBV5-1 and TRBJ2-1; D call uncertain. V was clipped by 0 bases and J by 8 bases, with 12 bases between them. Germline lookup yields CDR1 SGHRS and CDR2 YFSETQ. The CDR3 has 14 amino acids. The CDR3 loop reads CASSLELPSDEQFF. In nucleotides, the CDR3 is TGCGCCAGCAGCTTGGAACTCCCATCGGATGAGCAGTTCTTC.

The V call is TRBV27, the J call TRBJ2-1, with 10 bases matching TRBD2. Germline CDR1 MNHEY, CDR2 SMNVEV (reference sequence). Losses at the gene ends were 2 bases for V and 7 bases for J; bases not matched to a gene: 5. CDR3 length: 15 amino acids. As DNA, the CDR3 is TGTGCCAGCAGTTTAGTAGGACTAGCGGCTAATGAGCAGTTCTTC. Its protein product is CASSLVGLAANEQFF.

The chain employs TRBV19 and TRBJ1-5; perhaps TRBD1 as D (5 bases). Germline V gene sequence: CDR1 LNHDA, CDR2 SQIVND (reference sequence). The CDR3 sequence is 16 residues long. Trimming removed 3 bases at V and 3 bases at J, with 15 bases between. The CDR3 DNA sequence: TGTGCCAGTAGTATTTTAGGTTCGGGGGACAATCAGCCCCAGCATTTT. Translating gives CASSILGSGDNQPQHF.

The chain combines TRBV6-1 with TRBJ1-5; 9 nucleotides align to TRBD1. The germline CDR1 and CDR2 sequences are MNHNS and SASEGT. The length of the CDR3 is 17 residues. V gave up 2 bases and J gave up 4 bases; unmatched junction bases: 9. The CDR3 is CASSEKGDRARNQPQHF. The CDR3 DNA sequence: TGTGCCAGCAGTGAAAAAGGGGACAGGGCCCGGAATCAGCCCCAGCATTTT.

This clone was observed a few times. The chain uses TRBV4-1 and TRBJ2-7; 12 positions agree with TRBD2. CDR1 and CDR2 from the germline V gene are MGHRA and YSYEKL. The CDR3 has 18 amino acids. The trim removed 4 bases at V and 1 base at J, leaving 11 bases unmatched. The CDR3 bases are TGCGCCAGCAGCCCGCAGACTAGCGGGAGTTTATTATCCTACGAGCAGTACTTC. Protein sequence: CASSPQTSGSLLSYEQYF.

This clone has at least ten counts. This rearrangement joins TRBV5-4 to TRBJ2-5; D is ambiguous. V lost 5 bases and J lost 5, with 7 bases in between. This CDR3 is built from 11 residues. Germline-derived CDR1 and CDR2 are SGHNT and YYREEE (reference sequence). CDR3 sequence (DNA): TGTGCCAGCAGTTGGCTGGAGACCCAGTACTTC. Translated: CASSWLETQYF.

The chain recombines TRBV7-8 with TRBJ2-3; 9 bases agree with TRBD1. In germline, CDR1 is SGHVS, CDR2 FQNEAQ. After removal of 5 bases from V and 6 bases from J, the junction contained 9 bases not matched to a gene. There are 15 residues in the CDR3. CDR3 DNA sequence: TGTGCCAGCAGCCCCGAACAGGGGGCGGAGGATACGCAGTATTTT. It yields the protein CASSPEQGAEDTQYF.

The chain has TRBV2 and TRBJ2-2; 8 nucleotides line up with TRBD1. The CDR3 is 15 amino acids. Germline V gene data show CDR1 as SNHLY and CDR2 as FYNNEI. Germline trimming cut 4 bases from V and 4 bases from J; bases unmatched to any gene: 5. The CDR3 DNA follows: TGTGCCAGCAGTGCGGACAGGGTATCCACCGGGGAGCTGTTTTTT. It translates to CASSADRVSTGELFF. Together with reference TRBV2 and TRBJ2-2, the CDR3 gives the full variable domain: EPEVTQTPSHQVTQMGQEVILRCVPISNHLYFYWYRQILGQKVEFLVSFYNNEISEKSEIFDDQFSVERPDGSNFTLKIRSTKLEDSAMYFCASSADRVSTGELFFGEGSRLTVL.

The rearrangement joins TRBV28 to TRBJ1-1, with a possible D match to TRBD1 (6 bases). The length of the CDR3 is 14 residues. CDR1 MDHEN and CDR2 SYDVKM come from the germline V gene. The V and J ends lost 7 bases and 1 base respectively, with 13 bases between them. The CDR3: CASNVGAGNTEAFF. CDR3 in DNA: TGTGCCAGCAACGTGGGGGCAGGGAACACTGAAGCTTTCTTT.

The chain carries TRBV30 and TRBJ1-1; 10 bases line up with TRBD1. CDR1 and CDR2 (germline): GTSNPN, SVGIG (reference sequence). This CDR3 has 13 residues. The V segment lost 2 bases and the J segment 8 bases; nucleotides outside the gene matches: 5. As DNA, the CDR3 is TGTGCCTGGAGTCGACAGGGGGCGTCGGAAGCTTTCTTT. Translating gives CAWSRQGASEAFF.

For the CDR3, the DNA is TGTGCCACCAGCGCCCAACTAGGATCCTACGAGCAGTACTTC. This codes for CATSAQLGSYEQYF. The V and J genes are TRBV15 and TRBJ2-7; tentatively, D is TRBD2 (5 bases). The V and J ends lost 5 bases and 1 base respectively, with 12 bases between them. The CDR3 has 14 residues. The germline CDR1 and CDR2 sequences are LNHNV and YYDKDF (reference sequence).

The V gene is TRBV6-5, the J gene TRBJ2-1, with 7 bases aligning to TRBD2. J lost 3 bases, V lost 2 bases, and 7 bases had no gene match. The germline CDR1 and CDR2 sequences are MNHEY and SVGAGI. The CDR3 spans 16 residues. CDR3 coding DNA: TGTGCCAGCAGTTACGGGGCGGGAGTATTCTACAATGAGCAGTTCTTC. This codes for CASSYGAGVFYNEQFF.

The chain carries TRBV6-6 and TRBJ1-2, with 8 bases lining up with TRBD1. The trim removed 2 bases at V and 4 bases at J, leaving 9 bases unmatched. The germline V gene has CDR1 MNHNY and CDR2 SVGAGI (reference sequence). CDR3 length equals 16 residues. CDR3: CASSYPVGQDRYGYTF. The CDR3 DNA reads TGTGCCAGCAGTTACCCCGTGGGACAGGACCGCTATGGCTACACCTTC.